The clone carrying this TCR beta chain appeared once. No antigen is known for it. The record originates from a study of cytomegalovirus exposure and HLA in healthy donors. Per germline, CDR1 SQVTM and CDR2 ANQGSEA. The CDR3 loop spans 11 amino acids. Trimming removed 4 bases at V and 10 bases at J, with 13 bases between. The PCR was carried out with 60 Vbeta primers and 13 Jbeta primers. The table came from immunoSEQ multiplex PCR; TCRdb's copy has only in-frame clones and leaves some out. Of approximately 200,000 clones in the sample, 65% to 85% were seen once. Study-wide results and limits: The study listed some 160 cytomegalovirus-associated TCR beta chains. A cluster of highly shared sequence variants was likely a sequencing artifact.

This TCR was recovered from a boy under 10 years old in good health and CMV-seronegative. The sequencing input was PBMCs. This chain connects TRBV29-1 to TRBJ1-2, with D perhaps matching TRBD1 (5 bases). CDR3 loop: CSVGGGEDYTF. DNA of the CDR3: TGCAGCGTTGGGGGGGGAGAGGACTACACCTTC.